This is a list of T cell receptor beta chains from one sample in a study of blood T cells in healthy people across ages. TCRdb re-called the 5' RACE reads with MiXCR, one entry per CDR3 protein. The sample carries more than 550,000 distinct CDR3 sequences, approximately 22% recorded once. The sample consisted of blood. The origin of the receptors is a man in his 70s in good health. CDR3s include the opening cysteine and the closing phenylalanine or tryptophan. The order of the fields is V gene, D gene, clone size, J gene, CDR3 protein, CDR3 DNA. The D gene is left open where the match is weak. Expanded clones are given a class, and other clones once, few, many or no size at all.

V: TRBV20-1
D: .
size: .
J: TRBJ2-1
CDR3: CSAGDGTYNEQFF
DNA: TGCAGTGCCGGGGATGGCACCTACAATGAGCAGTTCTTC

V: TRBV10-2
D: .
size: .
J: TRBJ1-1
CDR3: CASSEPGHSRPEASF
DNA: TGCGCCAGCAGTGAGCCGGGACACTCACGCCCTGAAGCTTCCTTT

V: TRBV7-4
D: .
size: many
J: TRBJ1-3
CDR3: CASSSHPGSSGNTIYF
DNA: TGTGCCAGCAGCTCCCATCCAGGGTCCTCTGGAAACACCATATATTTT

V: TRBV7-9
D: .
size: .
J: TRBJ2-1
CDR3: CASSLATRPNEQFF
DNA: TGTGCCAGCAGCTTAGCGACCAGACCTAATGAGCAGTTCTTC

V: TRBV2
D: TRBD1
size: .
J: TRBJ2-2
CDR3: CASSGTGGRTGELFF
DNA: TGTGCCAGCAGCGGGACAGGGGGCAGGACCGGGGAGCTGTTTTTT

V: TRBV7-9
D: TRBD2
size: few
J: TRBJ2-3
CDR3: CASSPRLAGVGSDTQYF
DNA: TGTGCCAGCAGCCCCCGGCTAGCGGGAGTGGGGTCAGATACGCAGTATTTT

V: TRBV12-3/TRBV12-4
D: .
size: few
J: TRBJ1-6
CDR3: CASVGWRNSPLHF
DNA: TGTGCCAGCGTGGGGTGGCGGAATTCACCCCTCCACTTT

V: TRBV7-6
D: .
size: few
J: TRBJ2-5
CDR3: CASSPPTQETQYF
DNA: TGTGCCAGCAGCCCCCCCACCCAAGAGACCCAGTACTTC

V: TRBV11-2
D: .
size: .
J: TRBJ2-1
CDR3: CASSFSSSVAYNEQFF
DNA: TGTGCCAGCAGCTTTAGTTCCAGCGTCGCCTACAATGAGCAGTTCTTC

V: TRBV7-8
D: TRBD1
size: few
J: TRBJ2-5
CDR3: CASSPWTGGRQETQYF
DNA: TGTGCCAGCAGCCCTTGGACAGGGGGGAGACAAGAGACCCAGTACTTC

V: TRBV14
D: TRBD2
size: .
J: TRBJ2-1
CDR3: CASSPGLAAWNEQFF
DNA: TGTGCCAGCAGCCCAGGACTAGCAGCCTGGAATGAGCAGTTCTTC

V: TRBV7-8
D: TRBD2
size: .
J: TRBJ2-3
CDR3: CASSLVLAGGPGVPDTQYF
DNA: TGTGCCAGCAGCTTAGTTTTGGCGGGGGGGCCGGGTGTTCCAGATACGCAGTATTTT

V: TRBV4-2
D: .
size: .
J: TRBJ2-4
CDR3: CASSQVTGAVENIQYF
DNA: TGTGCCAGCAGCCAAGTAACGGGGGCCGTTGAAAACATTCAGTACTTC

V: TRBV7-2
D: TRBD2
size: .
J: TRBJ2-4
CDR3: CASSPKRDDIRYF
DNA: TGTGCCAGCAGCCCCAAGCGGGATGACATTCGGTACTTC

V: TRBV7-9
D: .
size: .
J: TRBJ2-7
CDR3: CASSPDREVPYEQYF
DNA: TGTGCCAGCAGCCCCGACAGGGAGGTCCCCTACGAGCAGTACTTC

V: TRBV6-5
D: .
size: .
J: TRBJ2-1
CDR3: CASSSFGQTSSYNEQFF
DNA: TGTGCCAGCAGCTCATTCGGACAGACGAGCTCCTACAATGAGCAGTTCTTC

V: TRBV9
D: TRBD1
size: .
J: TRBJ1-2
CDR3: CASRPDRGGGGYTF
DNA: TGTGCCAGCAGACCTGACAGGGGGGGTGGTGGCTACACCTTC

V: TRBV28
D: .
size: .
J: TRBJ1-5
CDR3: CASSLFGGTNQPQHF
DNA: TGTGCCAGCAGTTTATTCGGAGGGACCAATCAGCCCCAGCATTTT

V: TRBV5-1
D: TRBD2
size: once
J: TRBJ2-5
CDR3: CASSLGGLAFTRQETQYF
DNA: TGCGCCAGCAGCTTGGGTGGACTAGCGTTTACTAGGCAAGAGACCCAGTACTTC

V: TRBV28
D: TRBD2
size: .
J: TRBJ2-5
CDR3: CASSLIAGERYF
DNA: TGTGCCAGCAGTTTGATCGCGGGAGAGCGGTACTTC

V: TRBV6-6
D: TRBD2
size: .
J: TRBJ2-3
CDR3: CASSYERGAQFTQYF
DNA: TGTGCCAGCAGTTACGAGCGGGGGGCTCAGTTTACGCAGTATTTT

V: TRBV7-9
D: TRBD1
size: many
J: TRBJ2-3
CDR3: CASSLTGGADTQYF
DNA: TGTGCCAGCAGCCTGACAGGGGGAGCAGATACGCAGTATTTT

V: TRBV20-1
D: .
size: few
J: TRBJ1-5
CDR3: CSARDSSGPLNQPQHF
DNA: TGCAGTGCTAGAGATAGTTCGGGTCCGTTGAATCAGCCCCAGCATTTT

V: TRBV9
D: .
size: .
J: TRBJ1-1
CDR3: CASSEIGSGTEAFF
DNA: TGTGCCAGCAGCGAGATAGGGTCGGGCACTGAAGCTTTCTTT

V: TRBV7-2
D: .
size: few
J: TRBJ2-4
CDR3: CASSQPPGTSKNIQYF
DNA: TGTGCCAGCAGTCAACCCCCGGGTACAAGCAAAAACATTCAGTACTTC

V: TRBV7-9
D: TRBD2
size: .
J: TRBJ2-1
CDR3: CASSYNPGLGSNEQFF
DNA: TGTGCCAGCAGCTACAACCCGGGACTAGGTAGCAATGAGCAGTTCTTC

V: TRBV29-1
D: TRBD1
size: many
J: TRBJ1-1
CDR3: CSVRQGSSGTEAFF
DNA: TGCAGCGTGAGACAGGGGAGTTCCGGCACTGAAGCTTTCTTT

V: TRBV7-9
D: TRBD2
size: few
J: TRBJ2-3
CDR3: CASSQTSALTDTQYF
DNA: TGTGCCAGCAGCCAGACTAGCGCCTTAACAGATACGCAGTATTTT

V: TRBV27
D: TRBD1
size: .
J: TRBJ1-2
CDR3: CASSLVGTGLIYGYTF
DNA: TGTGCCAGCAGTTTAGTGGGGACAGGCTTGATCTATGGCTACACCTTC

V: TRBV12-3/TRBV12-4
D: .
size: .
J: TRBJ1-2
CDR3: CASSLTGYTYGYTF
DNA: TGTGCCAGCAGTTTAACAGGGTATACCTATGGCTACACCTTC

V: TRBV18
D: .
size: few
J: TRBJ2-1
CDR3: CASSPPRKGGNYNEQFF
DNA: TGTGCCAGCTCACCACCTAGGAAGGGAGGTAACTACAATGAGCAGTTCTTC

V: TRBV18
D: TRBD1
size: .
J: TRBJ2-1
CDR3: CASSPLLPGQRNNEQFF
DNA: TGTGCCAGCTCACCACTACTACCGGGACAGAGGAACAATGAGCAGTTCTTC

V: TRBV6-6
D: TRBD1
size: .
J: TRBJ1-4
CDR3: CASGDRLNEKLFF
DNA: TGTGCCAGCGGGGACAGACTTAATGAAAAACTGTTTTTT

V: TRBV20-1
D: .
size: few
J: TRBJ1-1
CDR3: CSASAGDLEAFF
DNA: TGCAGTGCTAGCGCCGGGGACCTTGAAGCTTTCTTT

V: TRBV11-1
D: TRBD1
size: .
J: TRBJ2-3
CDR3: CASSANRGGTDTQYF
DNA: TGTGCCAGCAGCGCGAACAGGGGAGGCACAGATACGCAGTATTTT

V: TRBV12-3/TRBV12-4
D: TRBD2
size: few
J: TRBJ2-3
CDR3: CASSLLGLAGTDTQYF
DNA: TGTGCCAGCAGTTTACTCGGACTAGCGGGAACAGATACGCAGTATTTT

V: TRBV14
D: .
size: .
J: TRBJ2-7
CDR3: CASSQGATYEQYF
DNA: TGTGCCAGCAGCCAAGGGGCAACTTACGAGCAGTACTTC

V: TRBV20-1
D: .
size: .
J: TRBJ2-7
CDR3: CSARDLAGLTYEQYF
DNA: TGCAGTGCTAGAGATCTAGCAGGCTTGACCTACGAGCAGTACTTC

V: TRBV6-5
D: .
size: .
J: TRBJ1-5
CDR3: CASALYSNQPQHF
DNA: TGTGCCAGCGCGCTATATAGCAATCAGCCCCAGCATTTT

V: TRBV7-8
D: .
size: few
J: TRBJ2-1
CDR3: CASSLWGMTSYNEQFF
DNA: TGTGCCAGCAGCTTATGGGGTATGACCTCCTACAATGAGCAGTTCTTC

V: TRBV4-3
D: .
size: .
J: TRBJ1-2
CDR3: CASSRAGSYGYTF
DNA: TGCGCCAGCAGCCGAGCGGGGAGTTACGGCTACACCTTC

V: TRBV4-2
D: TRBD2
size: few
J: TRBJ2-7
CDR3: CASSQDSVAGGQYEQYF
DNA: TGTGCCAGCAGCCAAGATAGCGTAGCGGGGGGCCAATACGAGCAGTACTTC

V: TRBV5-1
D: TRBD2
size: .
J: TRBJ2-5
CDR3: CASTLGLAGERQFF
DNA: TGCGCCAGCACCCTGGGACTAGCGGGAGAGAGGCAATTCTTC

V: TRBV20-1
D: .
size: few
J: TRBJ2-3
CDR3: CSARVSSMQYF
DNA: TGCAGTGCTAGGGTCTCTAGTATGCAGTATTTT

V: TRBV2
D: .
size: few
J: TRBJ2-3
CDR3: CASSFLGSTDTQYF
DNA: TGTGCCAGCAGTTTTCTGGGGAGCACAGATACGCAGTATTTT

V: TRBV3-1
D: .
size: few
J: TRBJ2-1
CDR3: CASRRQRTPYNEQFF
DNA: TGTGCCAGCAGGCGCCAGAGGACCCCCTACAATGAGCAGTTCTTC

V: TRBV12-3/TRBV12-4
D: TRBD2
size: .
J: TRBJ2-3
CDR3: CASSFARGLVEGDAQYF
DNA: TGTGCCAGCAGTTTCGCTCGGGGACTAGTGGAAGGAGATGCGCAATATTTT

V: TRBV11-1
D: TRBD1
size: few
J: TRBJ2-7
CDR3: CASSLYNNRFSGGPLGVPYEQYF
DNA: TGTGCCAGCAGCTTATATAACAACCGATTTTCAGGGGGCCCGCTTGGGGTTCCTTACGAGCAGTACTTC

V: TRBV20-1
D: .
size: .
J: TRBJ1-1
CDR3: CSAQRGDTEAFF
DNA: TGCAGTGCTCAGAGAGGGGACACTGAAGCTTTCTTT

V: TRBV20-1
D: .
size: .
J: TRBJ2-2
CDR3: CSARDQQHTGELFF
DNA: TGCAGTGCTAGAGATCAACAGCACACCGGGGAGCTGTTTTTT

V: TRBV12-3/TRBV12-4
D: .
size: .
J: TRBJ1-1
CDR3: CASSLDFWVNTEAFF
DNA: TGTGCCAGCAGTTTAGATTTCTGGGTCAACACTGAAGCTTTCTTT

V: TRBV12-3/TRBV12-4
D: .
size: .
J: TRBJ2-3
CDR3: CASSLGLGSAGMDTQYF
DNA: TGTGCCAGCAGTTTGGGTCTTGGGTCGGCGGGAATGGATACGCAGTATTTT

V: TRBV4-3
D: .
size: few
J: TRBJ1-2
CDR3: CASSHDPNYGYTF
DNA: TGCGCCAGCAGCCACGACCCAAACTATGGCTACACCTTC

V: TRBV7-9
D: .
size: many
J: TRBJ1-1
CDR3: CASSLARAGETEAFF
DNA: TGTGCCAGCAGCTTAGCGCGAGCAGGGGAGACTGAAGCTTTCTTT

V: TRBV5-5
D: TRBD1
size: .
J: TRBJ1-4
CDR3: CASSLVDRDEKLFF
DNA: TGTGCCAGCAGCTTGGTGGACAGGGATGAAAAACTGTTTTTT

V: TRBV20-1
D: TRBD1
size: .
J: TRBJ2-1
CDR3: CSARDVDRWNEQFF
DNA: TGCAGTGCTAGAGATGTGGACAGGTGGAATGAGCAGTTCTTC

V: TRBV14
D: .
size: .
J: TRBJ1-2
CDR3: CASSPRGRAINGYTF
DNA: TGTGCCAGCAGCCCGAGGGGCAGGGCAATCAATGGCTACACCTTC

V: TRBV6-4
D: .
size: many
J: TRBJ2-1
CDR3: CASSQEDDNEQFF
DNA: TGTGCCAGCTCCCAGGAGGACGACAATGAGCAGTTCTTC

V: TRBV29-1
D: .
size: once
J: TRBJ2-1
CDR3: CSVVGLNEQFF
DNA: TGCAGCGTTGTTGGTTTGAATGAGCAGTTCTTC